Detailed here is one T cell receptor beta chain. Its recognized antigen is unknown. This sample stems from a study of T cells expressing NK-cell markers (dated by TCRdb to about 2020). The study in broad terms: Three sorted T-cell subsets (CD3+CD56+NKG2C+, CD3+CD56+NKG2C- and CD3+CD56-NKG2C+) from several donors had their TCR beta-chain repertoires profiled. Seven of the eight sequenced donors were HCMV-seropositive and one was HCMV-seronegative. The eight sequenced donors were randomly selected healthy volunteers, three men and five women. Illumina HiSeq 2000/2500, MiSeq or NextSeq was used to sequence libraries as 2 x 150 bp reads. What the study reported, not specific to this receptor: For about 6 donors, the dominant CD3+CD56+NKG2C+ clonotypes were among the top 10 CD8+ clonotypes and accounted for about 1.0-7.0% of CD8+ T cells. It remained unclear whether the expanded NKG2C-expressing T cell clones were specific for HCMV antigens. Those dominant clonotypes were again the most abundant among CD3+CD56-NKG2C+ cells in a handful of donors, at about 28.3-65%.

TCRdb shows the sequencer as Illumina HiSeq 2000. TCR beta cDNA libraries were prepared using 5'RACE template switching, which introduced a universal primer site and unique molecular identifiers. cDNA synthesis was primed from the TCR beta constant segment, followed by two successive PCR amplification steps. As for the authors' bioinformatics: MIGEC was used to demultiplex reads and group reads by UMI, and MiTCR was used to assemble and quantify clonotypes. To exclude erroneous sequences, only TCR cDNA sequences supported by at least two reads were retained. Downstream repertoire analysis used the tcR package, and clonotypes were matched across fractions by CDR3 nucleotide sequence plus V segment. VDJmatch was used to annotate antigen specificity against VDJdb, with one amino acid substitution in CDR3 permitted. TCRdb reanalyzed the reads, keeping one entry per CDR3 protein sequence and omitting DNA. What appears here as the V and J calls and clone size reflects TCRdb's work, not the paper's. This sample's table carries about 550,000 distinct CDR3 sequences. The ten largest clones capture roughly 3.6% of the sample.

HCMV-specific IgG was detected in serum with a commercial ELISA kit to determine HCMV serostatus. Peripheral blood mononuclear cells were isolated from blood by Ficoll density gradient centrifugation. The germline V gene specifies KGHSH as CDR1 and LQKENI as CDR2. The CDR3 covers 16 residues, taking in both the cysteine and the phenylalanine. This entry has no DNA. The chain is encoded by TRBV18 joined to TRBJ2-5; the TRBD1 assignment by TCRdb is unverifiable without DNA. Sequencing was performed on blood T cells: a sorted CD56 or NKG2C T cell subset, CD4+ or CD8+ T cells, or bulk PBMC T cells (not recorded which). This clonotype originated in a man aged 18 to 30 in good health. Donor details come from another sample of the same person, matched by shared clones. The encoded CDR3 is CASSLQLGTRQETQYF.